This TCR beta chain comes out of a study of blood T cells in healthy people across ages. The CDR3 totals 15 residues. V was pared by 6 bases and J by 2 bases, with 14 bases between. Germline CDR1 is SGDLS and CDR2 is YYNGEE. A second about 6 to 12 cycle PCR used barcoded and J-beta primers. One entry per CDR3 protein, called by TCRdb with MiXCR from the 5' RACE reads. The table lists fewer than 800,000 distinct CDR3 sequences, 20% to 30% of them singletons. The same data also contributed to another study, on T cells of mothers and their children.

This chain uses TRBV9 with TRBJ2-2; D might be TRBD1 or TRBD2, each matching 5 bases. The receptor comes from a boy between 10 and 17 years old in good health. Sequenced: blood. The CDR3 DNA sequence: TGTGCCAGCAACCTCGTGGGGGAAAACACCGGGGAGCTGTTTTTT. Its protein is CASNLVGENTGELFF. Full variable domain (outside the CDR3, taken from reference TRBV9 and TRBJ2-2): DSGVTQTPKHLITATGQRVTLRCSPRSGDLSVYWYQQSLDQGLQFLIQYYNGEERAKGNILERFSAQQFPDLHSELNLSSLELGDSALYFCASNLVGENTGELFFGEGSRLTVL.